This T cell receptor beta chain was sequenced during a study of CD8 T cells in Susac syndrome. The authors reverse transcribed about 0.45 to 1 ug RNA with random hexamers. Via MiXCR, TCRdb re-called the immunoSEQ multiplex PCR reads, giving one row per CDR3 protein. The data show approximately 300,000 distinct CDR3 sequences, over 75% seen once. The source is a human donor with multiple sclerosis. Sequencing was performed on CD8+ T cells from PBMCs.

The CDR3 bases are TGTGCCAGCTCACCCCCAGTCGAAGATACGCAGTATTTT. Translated, it gives CASSPPVEDTQYF. The chain combines TRBV18 with TRBJ2-3, with D uncertain. Germline loops: CDR1 KGHSH, CDR2 LQKENI. With 3 bases removed from V and 5 bases from J, the gap between germline ends came to 9 bases. The CDR3 has 13 amino acids.